This T cell receptor beta chain was sequenced in a study of cytomegalovirus exposure and HLA in healthy donors. Trimming took 2 bases from V and 6 from J, leaving 10 bases between them. Germline values: CDR1 MGHDK, CDR2 SYGVNS. CDR3 length: 13 amino acids. The PCR used 60 Vbeta and 13 Jbeta primers. The table came from immunoSEQ multiplex PCR; TCRdb's copy has only in-frame clones and leaves some out. The repertoire holds 60,000 to 70,000 clones, with around 80% as singletons. The clonotype comes from a woman in her 30s in good health and CMV-seronegative. V gene TRBV25-1 combines with J gene TRBJ1-1; no firm D call. Sequencing was done on a sample of PBMCs. The CDR3 nucleotides read TGTGCCAGCAGTGAAGGAGGTTGGGCTGAAGCTTTCTTT. Protein product: CASSEGGWAEAFF.